The 21 T cell receptor beta chains below come from one sample, sequenced in a study of technical replicates of blood from four donors. Repertoires were generated with immunoSEQ multiplex PCR, while TCRdb's copy carries only in-frame clones and drops some. The data show roughly 69,000 clones, more than 85% seen once. Material for sequencing was PBMCs. These receptors originate from a human donor in good health. Some clones in this sample may be carry-over from other donors' samples.

The CDR3 region has the DNA TGTGCCAGCAAAAATTTAGACTATAATTCACCCCTCCACTTT. It translates to CASKNLDYNSPLHF. The rearrangement links TRBV27 to TRBJ1-6; D is unclear. CDR3 length: 14 amino acids. CDR1 MNHEY and CDR2 SMNVEV come from the germline V gene (reference sequence). Between the trimmed V and J ends, which lost 7 bases and 3 bases, there was a span of 10 bases.

The CDR3 DNA reads TGTGCCAGCAACGGAGTGGGGACACATACGGATGGCTACACCTTC. This translates into CASNGVGTHTDGYTF. This chain joins TRBV2 and TRBJ1-2, with TRBD1 as a possible D gene (6 bases). The CDR3 runs 15 residues. Germline loops: CDR1 SNHLY, CDR2 FYNNEI. Trimming removed 7 bases from V and 6 bases from J, with 21 bases in between.

The chain carries TRBV7-2 and TRBJ2-3; TRBD1 matches at 7 bases. Germline lookup yields CDR1 SGHTA and CDR2 FQGNSA. Losses at the gene ends were 6 bases for V and 6 bases for J; bases not matched to a gene: 6. CDR3 size: 13 residues. CDR3 residues: CASRGTVRDTQYF. The CDR3 DNA reads TGTGCCAGCAGGGGGACAGTACGTGATACGCAGTATTTT. Complete variable domain (other parts from reference TRBV7-2 and TRBJ2-3): GAGVSQSPSNKVTEKGKDVELRCDPISGHTALYWYRQSLGQGLEFLIYFQGNSAPDKSGLPSDRFSAERTGGSVSTLTIQRTQQEDSAVYLCASRGTVRDTQYFGPGTRLTVL.

The V call is TRBV7-9, the J call TRBJ2-5; D unresolved. This CDR3 has 14 amino acids. Germline lookup yields CDR1 SEHNR and CDR2 FQNEAQ (reference sequence). V dropped 7 bases and J dropped 1 base, with 13 bases sitting between them. This CDR3 reads CASTSVGSQETQYF. The CDR3 DNA sequence: TGTGCCAGCACCTCGGTGGGCAGCCAAGAGACCCAGTACTTC.

This chain connects TRBV2 to TRBJ1-3, with D maybe TRBD1 (5 bases). Germline V gene sequence: CDR1 SNHLY, CDR2 FYNNEI. CDR3 length equals 19 residues. With 4 bases removed from V and 0 bases from J, the gap between germline ends came to 22 bases. The CDR3 here is CASSAGVGRRAVSGNTIYF. CDR3 nucleotides: TGTGCCAGCAGTGCGGGGGTTGGGAGACGGGCAGTCTCTGGAAACACCATATATTTT.

This chain joins TRBV27 and TRBJ2-7; 8 bases agree with TRBD2. J lost 2 bases, V lost 2 bases, and 8 bases had no gene match. This CDR3 is built from 16 residues. Germline loops: CDR1 MNHEY, CDR2 SMNVEV (reference sequence). The chain's CDR3 is CASSLRFGGAAYEQYF. CDR3 nucleotides: TGTGCCAGCAGTTTAAGGTTCGGGGGGGCGGCCTACGAGCAGTACTTC.

The count of this clone is one. The same CDR3 is also encoded by other DNA sequences in this sample. The chain combines TRBV9 with TRBJ1-2; a weak D match, TRBD1 (6 bases). Trimming removed 0 bases at V and 0 bases at J, with 12 bases between. The germline V gene encodes CDR1 SGDLS and CDR2 YYNGEE. The CDR3 length is 16 residues. The CDR3: CASSVVDSLTNYGYTF. The CDR3 bases are TGTGCCAGCAGCGTAGTGGACAGTTTAACTAACTATGGCTACACCTTC.

V usage is TRBV2 and J usage is TRBJ2-2; 11 bases are a match to TRBD1. With V trimmed by 2 bases and J by 5 bases, 7 bases remained unmatched. Germline CDR1 is SNHLY and CDR2 is FYNNEI. The CDR3 contains 17 residues. The CDR3 sequence: CASSEHPGTGGTGELFF. CDR3 nucleotide sequence: TGTGCCAGCAGTGAACATCCCGGGACAGGGGGGACCGGGGAGCTGTTTTTT.

The J gene is TRBJ1-3, the V gene TRBV7-2, with TRBD1 matching 8 bases. Germline CDR1 is SGHTA and CDR2 is FQGNSA. Germline trimming cut 4 bases from V and 3 bases from J; bases unmatched to any gene: 5. This CDR3 region has 15 residues. The CDR3 DNA sequence: TGTGCCAGCAGCTCTAACAGGGGGTATGGAAACACCATATATTTT. It translates to CASSSNRGYGNTIYF.

The chain is built from TRBV6-4 and TRBJ2-5, with D perhaps matching TRBD1 (5 bases). CDR3 size: 13 residues. With 8 bases removed from V and 4 bases from J, the gap between germline ends came to 14 bases. Germline values: CDR1 MRHNA, CDR2 SNTAGT. The CDR3 loop reads CASLDTPGETQYF. The CDR3 DNA is TGTGCCAGCCTGGACACTCCTGGAGAGACCCAGTACTTC.

The chain recombines TRBV4-2 with TRBJ2-7; no firm D call. The CDR3 is made up of 13 amino acids. Trimming cost V 0 bases and J 3 bases, with 6 bases left between them. CDR1 and CDR2 from the germline V gene are LGHNA and YNFKEQ. The chain's CDR3 is CASSQDGNYEQYF. The CDR3 DNA is TGTGCCAGCAGCCAAGATGGCAACTACGAGCAGTACTTC.

The chain recombines TRBV9 with TRBJ2-3; 12 nucleotides line up with TRBD2. Looked up from germline, CDR1 is SGDLS and CDR2 is YYNGEE. Trimming at V came to 7 bases and at J to 4 bases, leaving 1 base not matched to a gene. This CDR3 has 13 residues. The DNA of the CDR3 is TGTGCCAGCGCTAGCGGGGGGGCAGATACGCAGTATTTT. Its protein is CASASGGADTQYF. Drawing the rest from reference TRBV9 and TRBJ2-3, the complete variable domain is DSGVTQTPKHLITATGQRVTLRCSPRSGDLSVYWYQQSLDQGLQFLIQYYNGEERAKGNILERFSAQQFPDLHSELNLSSLELGDSALYFCASASGGADTQYFGPGTRLTVL.

The rearrangement joins TRBV4-3 to TRBJ1-1; the match to TRBD1 covers 7 bases. The CDR3 contains 14 residues. The V segment lost 0 bases and the J segment 11 bases; nucleotides outside the gene matches: 9. Germline V CDR1 and CDR2: LGHNA, YSLEER. The CDR3 spells CASSQDTSGGHAFF. The CDR3 nucleotides read TGCGCCAGCAGCCAAGATACGTCAGGGGGGCACGCTTTCTTT.

This clone has only one observation. The genes are TRBV4-1 and TRBJ2-3; TRBD2 aligns across 8 bases. Germline V gene data show CDR1 as MGHRA and CDR2 as YSYEKL. The V and J ends lost 1 base and 2 bases, in that order; junction bases with no gene match: 5. This CDR3 contains 16 residues. The DNA for the CDR3 is TGCGCCAGCAGCCAAGCAAGCGGGAGTACCACAGATACGCAGTATTTT. This sequence encodes CASSQASGSTTDTQYF.

The rearrangement joins TRBV7-2 to TRBJ2-3; TRBD2 aligns across 10 bases. Trimming removed 1 base from V and 4 bases from J; junction bases left unmatched: 5. The CDR3 is made up of 16 amino acids. Germline lookup yields CDR1 SGHTA and CDR2 FQGNSA. DNA of the CDR3: TGTGCCAGCAGCTTAGACCAGCGGGGGGGTTCAGATACGCAGTATTTT. It yields the protein CASSLDQRGGSDTQYF.

This rearrangement joins TRBV7-9 to TRBJ1-6, with TRBD1 identical over 9 bases. CDR3 length: 14 residues. Looked up from germline, CDR1 is SEHNR and CDR2 is FQNEAQ (reference sequence). V lost 1 base, J lost 11 bases, and 3 bases stayed unmatched. The CDR3 protein is CASSLDRGLAPLHF. The CDR3 DNA reads as TGTGCCAGCAGCTTAGACAGGGGGCTCGCACCCCTCCACTTT.

In its sample, this clone was seen once. CDR3 nucleotides: TGTGCCAGCAGCCCCGGCGGGGAGCTGTTTTTT. Encoded protein: CASSPGGELFF. The chain couples TRBV4-2 to TRBJ2-2, with no clear D. Trimming removed 4 bases from V and 7 bases from J, with 4 bases in between. Germline CDR1 is LGHNA and CDR2 is YNFKEQ. The CDR3 length is 11 residues.

The V gene is TRBV30, the J gene TRBJ2-3; D gene unclear. The CDR3 is 12 amino acids. V was cut by 4 bases and J by 6 bases, with 11 bases left in between. Germline V lookup: CDR1 GTSNPN, CDR2 SVGIG (reference sequence). The CDR3 region has the DNA TGTGCCTGGATAGAGCAAGCGGATACGCAGTATTTT. This sequence encodes CAWIEQADTQYF.

The chain joins TRBV5-4 to TRBJ2-7, with 8 bases fitting TRBD1. CDR3 size: 13 residues. The V gene end was trimmed by 0 bases and the J gene end by 7 bases; junction bases not matched to a gene: 3. The germline gives CDR1 SGHNT, CDR2 YYREEE (reference sequence). For the CDR3, the DNA is TGTGCCAGCAGCTTGGGGGGACAGGTGGAGCAGTACTTC. Protein product: CASSLGGQVEQYF.

The gene calls are TRBV15 and TRBJ1-6, with TRBD1 as a possible D gene (5 bases). V was shortened by 0 bases and J by 9 bases, with 15 bases between the two germline ends. The CDR3 spans 16 residues. Germline V gives CDR1 LNHNV, CDR2 YYDKDF (reference sequence). In DNA form, the CDR3 reads TGTGCCACCAGCAGAGATAAGGGACTGCGATTTTCACCCCTCCACTTT. This codes for CATSRDKGLRFSPLHF.

The genes are TRBV5-8 and TRBJ1-5; D remains ambiguous. The CDR3 consists of 12 residues. The ends were cut back, 4 bases at V and 4 bases at J, with 6 bases in the middle. CDR1 and CDR2 (germline): SGHTS, YDEGEE. CDR3 in amino acids: CASSNWNQPQHF. CDR3 nucleotide sequence: TGTGCCAGCAGCAACTGGAATCAGCCCCAGCATTTT.